The rows below give T cell receptor beta chains drawn from one sample of a study of T-cell reconstitution after alpha-beta-depleted transplantation in children. TCRdb re-called the PCR reads with MiXCR, one entry per CDR3 protein. The sample holds roughly 100,000 distinct CDR3 sequences, approximately 8.4% seen once. This specimen consisted of PBMCs from the stem cell graft donor, obtained from the stem cell graft. These receptors were taken from a human donor who donated a stem cell graft to a child with congenital amegakaryocytic thrombocytopenia. The CDR3 runs from the conserved cysteine through the conserved F or W. Each record gives: V gene, clone size, J gene, D gene, CDR3 DNA, CDR3 protein. The D gene is left open where the match is weak. A clone size is listed for some rows: how often the clone was seen (once, few, many), or a class if it is expanded.

v_call: TRBV10-3; clone_size: many; j_call: TRBJ2-3; d_call: NA; cdr3_nt: TGTGCCATCAGTGACCAGGACAGCACAGATACGCAGTATTTT; cdr3_aa: CAISDQDSTDTQYF
v_call: TRBV20-1; clone_size: many; j_call: TRBJ1-1; d_call: TRBD1; cdr3_nt: TGCAGTGCTAGAGGACAGGGCCATGACACTGAAGCTTTCTTT; cdr3_aa: CSARGQGHDTEAFF
v_call: TRBV20-1; clone_size: many; j_call: TRBJ2-7; d_call: NA; cdr3_nt: TGCAGTTTATTTGGGGGGTACGAGCAGTACTTC; cdr3_aa: CSLFGGYEQYF
v_call: TRBV20-1; clone_size: NA; j_call: TRBJ2-5; d_call: NA; cdr3_nt: TGCAGTGCTAGACCCAGGGGGGCCCTCCAAGAGACCCAGTACTTC; cdr3_aa: CSARPRGALQETQYF
v_call: TRBV5-6; clone_size: many; j_call: TRBJ1-1; d_call: NA; cdr3_nt: TGTGCCAGCAGCCCGAGGTGGCAGGGGTGGAACACTGAAGCTTTCTTT; cdr3_aa: CASSPRWQGWNTEAFF
v_call: TRBV24-1; clone_size: many; j_call: TRBJ1-5; d_call: TRBD1; cdr3_nt: TGTGCCACCGGAGGGACAGGGAATCAGCCCCAGCATTTT; cdr3_aa: CATGGTGNQPQHF
v_call: TRBV10-2; clone_size: many; j_call: TRBJ2-7; d_call: TRBD1; cdr3_nt: TGCGCCACCCGCACCGACAGGGTTTCCTACGAGCAGTACTTC; cdr3_aa: CATRTDRVSYEQYF
v_call: TRBV3-1; clone_size: many; j_call: TRBJ2-4; d_call: TRBD2; cdr3_nt: TGTGCCAGCAGCCATACTAGCGTTGGAGACATTCAGTACTTC; cdr3_aa: CASSHTSVGDIQYF
v_call: TRBV12-3/TRBV12-4; clone_size: many; j_call: TRBJ1-3; d_call: NA; cdr3_nt: TGTGCCAGCAGGCACAGGCGATTAGGCGGAAACACCATATATTTT; cdr3_aa: CASRHRRLGGNTIYF
v_call: TRBV14; clone_size: many; j_call: TRBJ2-2; d_call: TRBD1; cdr3_nt: TGTGCCAGCAGCCAGTACAGGGGCGTCGGGGAGCTGTTTTTT; cdr3_aa: CASSQYRGVGELFF
v_call: TRBV12-3/TRBV12-4; clone_size: many; j_call: TRBJ1-1; d_call: NA; cdr3_nt: TGTGCCAGCAGTTTAAGAAGGGGAGAAGCTTTCTTT; cdr3_aa: CASSLRRGEAFF
v_call: TRBV20-1; clone_size: many; j_call: TRBJ2-1; d_call: NA; cdr3_nt: TGCAGTGCACCTTCAGGGTTACCGACCTACAATGAGCAGTTCTTC; cdr3_aa: CSAPSGLPTYNEQFF
v_call: TRBV6-2/TRBV6-3; clone_size: NA; j_call: TRBJ2-7; d_call: NA; cdr3_nt: TGTGTCAGCAGTCCACAGGGCTACGAGCAGTACTTC; cdr3_aa: CVSSPQGYEQYF
v_call: TRBV5-1; clone_size: many; j_call: TRBJ2-7; d_call: TRBD2; cdr3_nt: TGCGCCAGCAGCTTAGGAGCGGGAGCCTACGAGCAGTACTTC; cdr3_aa: CASSLGAGAYEQYF
v_call: TRBV7-2; clone_size: NA; j_call: TRBJ2-1; d_call: TRBD2; cdr3_nt: TGTGCCAGCAGCCCCCGACTAGCTCAGAGCTTC; cdr3_aa: CASSPRLAQSF